This TCR beta chain was profiled in a study of CD8+CD57+ T cells in acquired aplastic anemia. In patients chosen for sequencing, flow cytometry had shown CD8+CD57+ cell expansion. This clonotype appeared a few times. CDR3 and TCR beta VDJ profiling relied on genomic DNA as the template. In TCRdb, the reads were re-called with MiXCR into one record per CDR3 protein. The table lists more than 150,000 distinct CDR3 sequences, about half of them singletons. This clonotype was obtained from a human donor with aplastic anemia. Material for sequencing was sorted CD4+, CD8+, or CD8+CD57+ T cells (not recorded which) from PBMCs.

This CDR3 reads CSPTGTGPYEQYF. Written as DNA, the CDR3 is TGCAGTCCGACCGGGACAGGGCCCTACGAGCAGTACTTC. The V gene is TRBV29-1, the J gene TRBJ2-7; 9 bases map to TRBD1. The CDR3 is made up of 13 amino acids. Germline V gene sequence: CDR1 SQVTM, CDR2 ANQGSEA.